Presented here are 16 T cell receptor beta chains from one specimen sequenced in a study of spatial heterogeneity in lung cancer. The time point denotes: sample taken at primary tumor resection. Sequencing was performed on whole RNA extracted from tumor and nontumor lung tissue, or from frozen PBMC, and the material was left unsorted. One entry per CDR3 protein results from TCRdb running MiXCR on the 5' RACE reads. The sample holds 8,500 to 14,000 distinct CDR3 sequences, about 3.5% seen once. The sequenced sample was PBMCs, obtained at surgery. The receptors derive from a female donor with early-stage non-small cell lung cancer.

There are many counts of this clonotype. A library prepared for alpha chains yielded this beta chain as an off-target read; its size is of little meaning. The J gene is TRBJ1-4, the V gene TRBV29-1; D is uncertain. Trimming stripped 3 bases from V and 2 bases from J, with 10 bases between. Germline lookup yields CDR1 SQVTM and CDR2 ANQGSEA. The CDR3 is made up of 14 amino acids. CDR3 nucleotides: TGCAGCGTTGATTATTCGGGGACTAATGAAAAACTGTTTTTT. This codes for CSVDYSGTNEKLFF.

This clonotype was counted once. With a much larger clone just one base away, this may be a read error. This beta chain is a stray read from a library made for alpha chains; its abundance is not meaningful. The rearrangement links TRBV5-4 to TRBJ2-5; 10 positions agree with TRBD2. The trim removed 2 bases at V and 4 bases at J, leaving 14 bases unmatched. CDR1 and CDR2 from the germline V gene are SGHNT and YYREEE (reference sequence). There are 18 residues in the CDR3. The DNA for the CDR3 is TGTGCCAGCAGCTTCATGTCGAGGAGCGGGGGGGCCGGAGAGACCCAGTACTTC. It yields the protein CASSFMSRSGGAGETQYF.

This clonotype was detected ten times or more. This beta chain came through as a stray read in a library set up for alpha chains, and its size says little. This chain joins TRBV7-2 and TRBJ2-3; D may correspond to TRBD1 or TRBD2 (6 bases each). The CDR3 has 15 residues. Between the trimmed V and J ends, which lost 8 bases and 0 bases, there was a span of 15 bases. The germline V gene has CDR1 SGHTA and CDR2 FQGNSA. The CDR3 sequence: CASSRGDSSTDTQYF. The CDR3 DNA follows: TGTGCCAGCTCTAGGGGGGATTCTAGCACAGATACGCAGTATTTT. Filled out from reference TRBV7-2 and TRBJ2-3, the complete variable domain reads GAGVSQSPSNKVTEKGKDVELRCDPISGHTALYWYRQSLGQGLEFLIYFQGNSAPDKSGLPSDRFSAERTGGSVSTLTIQRTQQEDSAVYLCASSRGDSSTDTQYFGPGTRLTVL.

This clonotype was found many times. The library was prepared for alpha chains; this beta chain is a stray read, so its frequency means little. The rearrangement links TRBV4-2 to TRBJ2-5; a possible D gene is TRBD1 (6 bases). Germline V CDR1 and CDR2: LGHNA, YNFKEQ. V was clipped by 0 bases and J by 1 base, with 6 bases between them. This CDR3 is 14 amino acids long. The CDR3 here is CASSQEQGQETQYF. DNA of the CDR3: TGTGCCAGCAGCCAAGAACAGGGCCAAGAGACCCAGTACTTC.

On this clonotype: A library made for alpha chains picked up this beta chain off target, so its size means little. This chain's CDR3 is CASSTAQLGVGEQFF. The CDR3 DNA reads TGTGCCAGCAGCACGGCCCAATTAGGGGTAGGGGAGCAGTTCTTC. V is TRBV27 and J is TRBJ2-1, with D possibly matching TRBD1 (5 bases). The germline V gene has CDR1 MNHEY and CDR2 SMNVEV (reference sequence). This CDR3 spans 15 amino acids. With 6 bases removed from V and 10 bases from J, the gap between germline ends came to 22 bases.

This clonotype has a count of ten or more. This beta chain turned up in a library designed for alpha chains; as an off-target read, its abundance says little. V usage is TRBV4-3 and J usage is TRBJ2-7; 10 bases match TRBD2. Germline V gene data show CDR1 as LGHNA and CDR2 as YSLEER. The CDR3 is made up of 15 amino acids. V was clipped by 5 bases and J by 0 bases; unmatched bases: 4. The CDR3 sequence is CASSASGGSSYEQYF. The CDR3 DNA reads TGCGCCAGCAGCGCTAGCGGGGGAAGCTCCTACGAGCAGTACTTC.

This clonotype has ten or more counts. This beta chain turned up in a library designed for alpha chains; as an off-target read, its abundance says little. The CDR3 DNA sequence: TGCAGTGCTATGCTGTATTTGGAACATGGGAAAAAACTGTTTTTT. This gives the protein CSAMLYLEHGKKLFF. V gene TRBV20-1 combines with J gene TRBJ1-4, with D unclear. Germline values: CDR1 DFQATT, CDR2 SNEGSKA (reference sequence). The CDR3 has 15 amino acids. V dropped 4 bases and J dropped 9 bases, with 21 bases sitting between them.

This clonotype was seen repeatedly, ten times or more. This beta chain appears as a stray read in a library generated for alpha chains; its size is not informative. The CDR3 loop is CASSLFLNTEAFF. The CDR3 DNA reads TGTGCCAGCAGTTTATTCTTGAACACTGAAGCTTTCTTT. The rearrangement links TRBV27 to TRBJ1-1; D is ambiguous. The V end was cut by 1 base, the J end by 0 bases, with 3 bases between. Germline-derived CDR1 and CDR2 are MNHEY and SMNVEV (reference sequence). This CDR3 has 13 amino acids.

Only a few counts were recorded for this clonotype. Within a library made for alpha chains, this beta chain is off target, and its count is uninformative. The V and J genes are TRBV20-1 and TRBJ2-5; 10 bases fit TRBD1. The CDR3 is made up of 14 amino acids. V lost 5 bases, J lost 4 bases, and 7 bases stayed unmatched. The germline CDR1 and CDR2 sequences are DFQATT and SNEGSKA (reference sequence). The CDR3 DNA follows: TGCAGTGCTGCGACAGGGGGCGCAGGAGAGACCCAGTACTTC. Translated: CSAATGGAGETQYF.

This clonotype was seen at least ten times. This beta chain came through as a stray read in a library set up for alpha chains, and its size says little. The chain joins TRBV7-2 to TRBJ2-5; D may match TRBD1 or TRBD2 (6 bases each). The CDR3 totals 15 residues. The germline CDR1 and CDR2 sequences are SGHTA and FQGNSA. Trimming removed 5 bases at V and 2 bases at J, with 15 bases between. The CDR3 loop is CASSPVRGPQETQYF. The CDR3 nucleotides read TGTGCCAGCAGCCCCGTCCGGGGGCCTCAAGAGACCCAGTACTTC.

On this clonotype: The library was prepared for alpha chains; this beta chain is a stray read, so its frequency means little. V is TRBV2 and J is TRBJ2-5; D perhaps matches TRBD2 (6 bases). The ends were cut back, 6 bases at V and 3 bases at J, with 11 bases in the middle. Germline CDR1 is SNHLY and CDR2 is FYNNEI. This CDR3 comprises 13 residues. CDR3 bases: TGTGCCAGCAGGCGGGAACCGAAAGAGACCCAGTACTTC. Translated: CASRREPKETQYF.

This clonotype was seen at least ten times. Because this beta chain is a stray read in a library intended to capture alpha chains, its abundance should not be given much weight. This sequence joins TRBV20-1 and TRBJ2-7; D might be TRBD2 (6 bases). The V end lost 4 bases, the J end lost 2 bases, and 15 bases lay between the germline ends. Germline V CDR1 and CDR2: DFQATT, SNEGSKA (reference sequence). The length of the CDR3 is 14 residues. CDR3 sequence reads: CSAKAGLFTYEQYF. The DNA of the CDR3 is TGCAGTGCTAAGGCAGGACTATTCACCTACGAGCAGTACTTC.

This clonotype was observed a handful of times. This beta chain is off target for a library built for alpha chains, so its abundance means little. The CDR3 is CASREAGRTYEQYF. The DNA of the CDR3 is TGTGCCAGCAGGGAAGCGGGGAGGACCTACGAGCAGTACTTC. This chain uses TRBV6-2 or TRBV6-3 with TRBJ2-7; 7 positions agree with TRBD2. The J segment lost 2 bases and the V segment lost 6 bases, leaving 7 bases of the junction unmatched. Germline loops: CDR1 MNHEY, CDR2 SVGEGT. This CDR3 region has 14 residues.

This clonotype was observed a handful of times. Because this beta chain is a stray read in a library intended to capture alpha chains, its abundance should not be given much weight. This chain connects TRBV20-1 to TRBJ1-4, with 7 bases matching TRBD1. Trimming at V came to 5 bases and at J to 0 bases, leaving 15 bases not matched to a gene. The CDR3 contains 18 residues. The germline CDR1 and CDR2 sequences are DFQATT and SNEGSKA (reference sequence). The CDR3 region is CSAQTGQPLATTNEKLFF. CDR3 sequence (DNA): TGCAGTGCTCAGACGGGACAGCCGCTAGCAACAACTAATGAAAAACTGTTTTTT.

There are many counts of this clonotype. This beta chain slipped into a library made for alpha chains as a stray read, so its size is not meaningful. The rearrangement links TRBV5-4 to TRBJ2-3; D perhaps matches TRBD1 (6 bases). V was shortened by 4 bases and J by 3 bases, with 15 bases between the two germline ends. The length of the CDR3 is 15 residues. Germline values: CDR1 SGHNT, CDR2 YYREEE (reference sequence). Here the CDR3 reads CASSGPGQLTDTQYF. CDR3 in DNA: TGTGCCAGCAGCGGACCGGGACAACTGACAGATACGCAGTATTTT.

The sample holds many counts of this clonotype. This beta chain lies outside the target of a library built for alpha chains; its clone size means little. The J gene is TRBJ2-7, the V gene TRBV21-1; the table gives TRBD2 as D, unverified against the DNA. TRBV21-1 is reported as a pseudogene. The CDR3 runs to 13 residues. The CDR3 loop reads CASSQLPTYEQYF. Here the CDR3 DNA reads TGTGCCAGCAGCCAACTCCCTACCTACGAGCAGTACTTC.